This T cell receptor beta chain originates from a study of cytomegalovirus exposure and HLA in healthy donors. Study-level points and caveats: Sequencing depth roughly uniform across donors was assumed in presence/absence analyses. Using a false discovery rate of 0.05, a later analysis showed that approximately 17,000 TCR beta sequences were associated with HLA alleles.

60 Vbeta and 13 Jbeta primers were used in PCR. In the authors' workflow: Approximately 83 million unique TCR beta chains, some 11 million shared, were counted in a later analysis. Here immunoSEQ multiplex PCR was the method, and the copy in TCRdb shows in-frame clones only, minus some. D and trimming come from the DNA, and the V and J calls and clone size come from that table. The data show over 150,000 clones, with around 88% seen just once and 0.7% to 1% held by the top ten. The V gene's germline CDR1 is SGHTS and CDR2 YDEGEE. The CDR3 extends over 18 amino acids. Trimming left V 9 bases short and J 8 bases short, with 33 bases between. Turning to this clone: Its cognate antigen is unknown.

Sample: PBMCs. The gene calls are TRBV5-8 and TRBJ2-1; the D is unclear. This receptor was obtained from a woman aged 25 to 39 in good health and CMV-seronegative. CDR3 loop: CANNRGNDSVIGIYEQFF. The CDR3 DNA is TGTGCCAACAACCGAGGAAATGATTCGGTTATTGGAATATATGAGCAGTTCTTC. Variable domain in full (rest from reference TRBV5-8 and TRBJ2-1): EAGVTQSPTHLIKTRGQQATLRCSPISGHTSVYWYQQALGLGLQFLLWYDEGEERNRGNFPPRFSGRQFPNYSSELNVNALELEDSALYLCANNRGNDSVIGIYEQFFGPGTRLTVL.